These 19 T cell receptor beta chains were all obtained from the same sample, sequenced in a study of vaccination effects on CD4 cells after COVID-19. Some clones are missing from TCRdb's copy, which holds only in-frame ones; the method was immunoSEQ multiplex PCR. The table records 25,000 to 35,000 clones, roughly 80% of them present only once. ViraFEST used viral peptide pools to expand antigen-specific CD4+ T cells before sequencing. With more than 9 days of culture completed, CD4+ T cells were isolated. Vaccine administered to participants consisted of two doses of either BNT162b2 or mRNA-1273. Their cognate antigens are unknown. Material: CD4+ T cells from PBMCs cultured with SARS-CoV-2 spike peptides, obtained after COVID-19 vaccination. All receptors derive from a human donor who received a COVID-19 vaccine. Some clones in this sample may be carry-over from other donors' samples.

This chain uses TRBV3-1 (or the pseudogene TRBV3-2) with TRBJ1-1, with D tentatively TRBD1 (5 bases). CDR3 size: 16 residues. Germline V CDR1 and CDR2: LGHDT, YNNKEL (reference sequence). Trimming took 4 bases from V and 0 from J, leaving 15 bases between them. In DNA, the CDR3 is TGTGCCAGCAGCCGAGGGGACCTGAGGCTGAACACTGAAGCTTTCTTT. Translated: CASSRGDLRLNTEAFF.

This chain connects TRBV9 to TRBJ2-2; 7 positions match TRBD1. V was pared by 5 bases and J by 5 bases, with 6 bases of the junction left unmatched. In germline, CDR1 is SGDLS, CDR2 YYNGEE. The CDR3 sequence is 14 residues long. CDR3 nucleotides: TGTGCCAGCAGTTTTACAGGGGAAACCGGGGAGCTGTTTTTT. This encodes CASSFTGETGELFF.

This chain joins TRBV28 and TRBJ1-1; no clear D. CDR1 is MDHEN, CDR2 SYDVKM, per germline. Trimming stripped 2 bases from V and 7 bases from J, with 17 bases between. This CDR3 region has 15 residues. The CDR3 DNA sequence: TGTGCCAGCAGTTTAGACCCGAGGTCATGGGGTGAAGCTTTCTTT. Its translation is CASSLDPRSWGEAFF.

The chain has TRBV6-5 and TRBJ1-1; weak D call: TRBD1 (5 bases). The germline V gene has CDR1 MNHEY and CDR2 SVGAGI. The CDR3 spans 13 residues. The germline V and J ends were trimmed by 6 bases and 5 bases, with 13 bases remaining between them. The CDR3 spells CASRPGGETEAFF. The CDR3 DNA reads TGTGCCAGCAGGCCGGGGGGGGAGACTGAAGCTTTCTTT.

The gene calls are TRBV7-8 and TRBJ2-2; 7 positions match TRBD1. This CDR3 region has 18 residues. V lost 1 base to trimming and J lost 0 bases; unmatched junction nucleotides: 8. CDR1 and CDR2 (germline): SGHVS, FQNEAQ. This chain's CDR3 is CASSLVRGTGSNTGELFF. The CDR3 bases are TGTGCCAGCAGCTTAGTCAGGGGGACGGGTTCGAACACCGGGGAGCTGTTTTTT.

The J gene is TRBJ2-7, the V gene TRBV6-6; 7 nucleotides match TRBD1. Germline V CDR1 and CDR2: MNHNY, SVGAGI (reference sequence). J lost 7 bases, V lost 6 bases, and 9 bases had no gene match. The CDR3 spans 13 residues. CDR3 DNA: TGTGCCAGCAGCCGAGGACAGGTCGGGGAGCAGTACGTC. Residues: CASSRGQVGEQYV.

The chain recombines TRBV7-9 with TRBJ2-3; D may be TRBD2 (6 bases). V was clipped by 5 bases and J by 5 bases, with 14 bases between them. Germline assignment: CDR1 SEHNR and CDR2 FQNEAQ (reference sequence). The CDR3 has 14 residues. CDR3 loop: CASSPTGGVDTQYF. In DNA form, the CDR3 reads TGTGCCAGCAGCCCGACCGGAGGGGTAGATACGCAGTATTTT.

The chain recombines TRBV15 with TRBJ1-1; 7 nucleotides line up with TRBD1. This CDR3 region has 14 residues. The V and J ends lost 5 bases and 11 bases, in that order; junction bases with no gene match: 14. In germline, CDR1 is LNHNV, CDR2 YYDKDF (reference sequence). The CDR3 loop is CATSSHRGTNAAFF. The CDR3 DNA reads as TGTGCCACCAGCTCACACAGGGGTACGAACGCGGCTTTCTTT.

To note about this clone: A read error may account for a junction end that differs from germline. The rearrangement links TRBV29-1 to TRBJ1-4; perhaps TRBD1 as D (5 bases). Germline CDR1 reads SQVTM; CDR2 reads ANQGSEA. The CDR3 length is 8 residues. The CDR3 nucleotides are TGCAGCGTTGAAGGGGGCATTTTT. This encodes CSVEGGIF.

The chain couples TRBV4-1 to TRBJ2-1; TRBD1 is a possible D gene (6 bases). The V end was cut by 5 bases, the J end by 3 bases, with 14 bases between. The germline CDR1 and CDR2 sequences are MGHRA and YSYEKL. This CDR3 spans 15 amino acids. CDR3 loop: CASSFADRDYNEQFF. CDR3 nucleotide sequence: TGCGCCAGCAGCTTCGCGGACAGAGACTACAATGAGCAGTTCTTC.

This sequence joins TRBV28 and TRBJ2-6, with D perhaps matching TRBD1 or TRBD2 (6 bases each). The CDR3 spans 18 residues. V shed 3 bases and J shed 0 bases, with 15 bases lying between them. Per the germline V gene, CDR1 is MDHEN and CDR2 is SYDVKM. CDR3 sequence reads: CASSFIGGIPSGANVLTF. The DNA of the CDR3 is TGTGCCAGCAGTTTTATAGGGGGGATACCCTCTGGGGCCAACGTCCTGACTTTC.

This sequence joins TRBV2 and TRBJ1-5; possible D gene TRBD1, 5 bases. Per the germline V gene, CDR1 is SNHLY and CDR2 is FYNNEI. The CDR3 is 19 residues long. The germline V and J ends were trimmed by 0 bases and 0 bases, with 18 bases remaining between them. The CDR3 DNA sequence: TGTGCCAGCAGTGAAGCGCTTCGACCAGACAGAATTAGCAATCAGCCCCAGCATTTT. Translating gives CASSEALRPDRISNQPQHF.

The genes are TRBV12-3 or TRBV12-4 and TRBJ2-7; no clear D. V was trimmed by 3 bases and J by 3 bases, leaving 9 bases between them. The CDR3 extends over 13 amino acids. CDR3: CASSFMCVYEQYV. In DNA form, the CDR3 reads TGTGCCAGCAGTTTTATGTGTGTCTACGAGCAGTACGTC.

The CDR3 loop reads CASSSLLGGERRLPYEQYV. DNA of the CDR3: TGTGCCAGCAGCTCCTTGTTGGGGGGGGAGCGGCGCCTTCCCTACGAGCAGTACGTC. The chain carries TRBV5-6 and TRBJ2-7, with 7 bases fitting TRBD2. The germline CDR1 and CDR2 sequences are SGHDT and YYEEEE. With 3 bases clipped from V and 2 bases from J, the junction kept 20 bases outside the gene matches. The CDR3 spans 19 residues.

By share, this clone counts as medium-sized. This chain connects TRBV5-1 to TRBJ2-1, with 11 bases aligning to TRBD2. Germline CDR1 SGHRS, CDR2 YFSETQ. The CDR3 contains 17 residues. The V gene end was trimmed by 4 bases and the J gene end by 0 bases; junction bases not matched to a gene: 6. The CDR3 DNA is TGCGCCAGCAGCCCGAGGACTAGCGGGTTCTCCTACAATGAGCAGTTCTTC. It is translated as CASSPRTSGFSYNEQFF.

V gene TRBV11-2 combines with J gene TRBJ2-1; a weak D match, TRBD2 (6 bases). This CDR3 region has 17 residues. Looked up from germline, CDR1 is SGHAT and CDR2 is FQNNGV. V was shortened by 1 base and J by 0 bases, with 13 bases between the two germline ends. The CDR3 region is CASSLVHRGSSYNEQFF. CDR3 DNA sequence: TGTGCCAGCAGCTTAGTTCACCGGGGGTCCTCCTACAATGAGCAGTTCTTC. Filled out from reference TRBV11-2 and TRBJ2-1, the complete variable domain reads EAGVAQSPRYKIIEKRQSVAFWCNPISGHATLYWYQQILGQGPKLLIQFQNNGVVDDSQLPKDRFSAERLKGVDSTLKIQPAKLEDSAVYLCASSLVHRGSSYNEQFFGPGTRLTVL.

This clone has a handful of counts. The V gene is TRBV19, the J gene TRBJ1-5; TRBD1 aligns across 9 bases. The V segment lost 6 bases and the J segment 5 bases; nucleotides outside the gene matches: 11. Germline CDR1 LNHDA, CDR2 SQIVND (reference sequence). CDR3 size: 16 residues. Here the CDR3 DNA reads TGTGCCAGTAGCCCAAAGGACAGGGGATCGTATCAGCCCCAGCATTTT. It is translated as CASSPKDRGSYQPQHF.

In this sample, this clone turned up a few times. The chain joins TRBV2 to TRBJ1-1; no definite D call. Germline V gene data show CDR1 as SNHLY and CDR2 as FYNNEI. CDR3 length: 12 residues. Trimming shortened V by 6 bases and J by 6 bases, and 11 bases separated the two germline ends. The CDR3 sequence: CASSPQSSEAFF. The CDR3 DNA reads TGTGCCAGCAGCCCCCAAAGCTCTGAAGCTTTCTTT.

J is TRBJ2-3 and V is TRBV5-1, with D uncertain. Germline CDR1 reads SGHRS; CDR2 reads YFSETQ. V was trimmed by 0 bases and J by 3 bases, leaving 17 bases between them. The CDR3 spans 17 residues. DNA of the CDR3: TGCGCCAGCAGCTTGGTTCGCGACGCTAAGGCTACAGATACGCAGTATTTT. Its protein is CASSLVRDAKATDTQYF.